This TCR beta chain was sequenced during a study of blood T cell repertoires in COVID-19. The wider study: Some COVID-19 samples were acute and others convalescent; all came from the United States, Italy and Spain. T cells, B-cell-depleted T cells, or PBMCs supplied cDNA or gDNA.

Here immunoSEQ multiplex PCR was the method, and the copy in TCRdb shows in-frame clones only, minus some. In the table there are more than 95,000 clones, 70% to 75% of which are singletons. V was trimmed by 5 bases and J by 0 bases, leaving 7 bases between them. Germline values: CDR1 SQVTM, CDR2 ANQGSEA. The CDR3 length is 12 residues. The sequence derives from a man aged 60-69 years with acute or convalescent COVID-19. The genes are TRBV29-1 and TRBJ1-1, with D uncertain. What was sequenced was peripheral blood. Here the CDR3 DNA reads TGCAGCGTTCCAGGCCTGAACACTGAAGCTTTCTTT. Encoded protein: CSVPGLNTEAFF.